Below, 5 T cell receptor beta chains from the same sample are listed, as sequenced in a study of T cell responses to AZD1222 COVID-19 vaccine. Clones were read by immunoSEQ multiplex PCR, and TCRdb kept only the in-frame ones, dropping some. This table has around 110,000 clones, 80% to 90% appearing once. The starting material was peripheral blood, obtained on day 0 of AZD1222 vaccination. All receptors derive from an adult in good health.

This rearrangement joins TRBV28 to TRBJ1-5, with TRBD1 matching 7 bases. Germline V gene data show CDR1 as MDHEN and CDR2 as SYDVKM. With V trimmed by 4 bases and J by 0 bases, 6 bases remained unmatched. The CDR3 runs to 16 residues. The CDR3: CASSSGQDHSNQPQHF. The CDR3 DNA reads TGTGCCAGCAGTTCCGGACAGGATCATAGCAATCAGCCCCAGCATTTT.

V usage is TRBV5-1 and J usage is TRBJ2-7; tentative D call: TRBD2 (6 bases). The CDR3 runs 15 residues. The germline gives CDR1 SGHRS, CDR2 YFSETQ. V lost 0 bases, J lost 2 bases, and 12 bases lay in between. The CDR3: CASSLGGGQAYEQYF. The CDR3 bases are TGCGCCAGCAGCTTGGGAGGAGGGCAGGCCTACGAGCAGTACTTC.

The chain couples TRBV27 to TRBJ1-5, with D perhaps TRBD1 (6 bases). Between the trimmed V and J ends, which lost 4 bases and 7 bases, there was a span of 11 bases. Germline V gene sequence: CDR1 MNHEY, CDR2 SMNVEV (reference sequence). The CDR3 is 13 residues long. CDR3 in DNA: TGTGCCAGCAGTTGGGGGGCTGGGCAGCCCCAGCATTTT. This encodes CASSWGAGQPQHF.

V usage is TRBV2 and J usage is TRBJ2-5, with TRBD2 as a possible D gene (5 bases). The DNA end lines up better with TRBJ2-7; the J call may be wrong. The CDR3 loop spans 11 amino acids. Looked up from germline, CDR1 is SNHLY and CDR2 is FYNNEI. CDR3 coding DNA: TGTGCCAGCGGGAGCTACTACGAGCAGTACTTC. Translated: CASGSYYEQYF.

This clone was recorded once. The CDR3 DNA reads as TGTGCCACCAGTGACCGATTGGGGGCGGGAGGGCCCAATGAGCAGTTCTTC. The encoded protein is CATSDRLGAGGPNEQFF. The J gene is TRBJ2-1, the V gene TRBV24-1, with 9 bases matching TRBD2. The CDR3 extends over 17 amino acids. CDR1 and CDR2 from the germline V gene are KGHDR and SFDVKD. V lost 4 bases to trimming and J lost 6 bases; unmatched junction nucleotides: 12.